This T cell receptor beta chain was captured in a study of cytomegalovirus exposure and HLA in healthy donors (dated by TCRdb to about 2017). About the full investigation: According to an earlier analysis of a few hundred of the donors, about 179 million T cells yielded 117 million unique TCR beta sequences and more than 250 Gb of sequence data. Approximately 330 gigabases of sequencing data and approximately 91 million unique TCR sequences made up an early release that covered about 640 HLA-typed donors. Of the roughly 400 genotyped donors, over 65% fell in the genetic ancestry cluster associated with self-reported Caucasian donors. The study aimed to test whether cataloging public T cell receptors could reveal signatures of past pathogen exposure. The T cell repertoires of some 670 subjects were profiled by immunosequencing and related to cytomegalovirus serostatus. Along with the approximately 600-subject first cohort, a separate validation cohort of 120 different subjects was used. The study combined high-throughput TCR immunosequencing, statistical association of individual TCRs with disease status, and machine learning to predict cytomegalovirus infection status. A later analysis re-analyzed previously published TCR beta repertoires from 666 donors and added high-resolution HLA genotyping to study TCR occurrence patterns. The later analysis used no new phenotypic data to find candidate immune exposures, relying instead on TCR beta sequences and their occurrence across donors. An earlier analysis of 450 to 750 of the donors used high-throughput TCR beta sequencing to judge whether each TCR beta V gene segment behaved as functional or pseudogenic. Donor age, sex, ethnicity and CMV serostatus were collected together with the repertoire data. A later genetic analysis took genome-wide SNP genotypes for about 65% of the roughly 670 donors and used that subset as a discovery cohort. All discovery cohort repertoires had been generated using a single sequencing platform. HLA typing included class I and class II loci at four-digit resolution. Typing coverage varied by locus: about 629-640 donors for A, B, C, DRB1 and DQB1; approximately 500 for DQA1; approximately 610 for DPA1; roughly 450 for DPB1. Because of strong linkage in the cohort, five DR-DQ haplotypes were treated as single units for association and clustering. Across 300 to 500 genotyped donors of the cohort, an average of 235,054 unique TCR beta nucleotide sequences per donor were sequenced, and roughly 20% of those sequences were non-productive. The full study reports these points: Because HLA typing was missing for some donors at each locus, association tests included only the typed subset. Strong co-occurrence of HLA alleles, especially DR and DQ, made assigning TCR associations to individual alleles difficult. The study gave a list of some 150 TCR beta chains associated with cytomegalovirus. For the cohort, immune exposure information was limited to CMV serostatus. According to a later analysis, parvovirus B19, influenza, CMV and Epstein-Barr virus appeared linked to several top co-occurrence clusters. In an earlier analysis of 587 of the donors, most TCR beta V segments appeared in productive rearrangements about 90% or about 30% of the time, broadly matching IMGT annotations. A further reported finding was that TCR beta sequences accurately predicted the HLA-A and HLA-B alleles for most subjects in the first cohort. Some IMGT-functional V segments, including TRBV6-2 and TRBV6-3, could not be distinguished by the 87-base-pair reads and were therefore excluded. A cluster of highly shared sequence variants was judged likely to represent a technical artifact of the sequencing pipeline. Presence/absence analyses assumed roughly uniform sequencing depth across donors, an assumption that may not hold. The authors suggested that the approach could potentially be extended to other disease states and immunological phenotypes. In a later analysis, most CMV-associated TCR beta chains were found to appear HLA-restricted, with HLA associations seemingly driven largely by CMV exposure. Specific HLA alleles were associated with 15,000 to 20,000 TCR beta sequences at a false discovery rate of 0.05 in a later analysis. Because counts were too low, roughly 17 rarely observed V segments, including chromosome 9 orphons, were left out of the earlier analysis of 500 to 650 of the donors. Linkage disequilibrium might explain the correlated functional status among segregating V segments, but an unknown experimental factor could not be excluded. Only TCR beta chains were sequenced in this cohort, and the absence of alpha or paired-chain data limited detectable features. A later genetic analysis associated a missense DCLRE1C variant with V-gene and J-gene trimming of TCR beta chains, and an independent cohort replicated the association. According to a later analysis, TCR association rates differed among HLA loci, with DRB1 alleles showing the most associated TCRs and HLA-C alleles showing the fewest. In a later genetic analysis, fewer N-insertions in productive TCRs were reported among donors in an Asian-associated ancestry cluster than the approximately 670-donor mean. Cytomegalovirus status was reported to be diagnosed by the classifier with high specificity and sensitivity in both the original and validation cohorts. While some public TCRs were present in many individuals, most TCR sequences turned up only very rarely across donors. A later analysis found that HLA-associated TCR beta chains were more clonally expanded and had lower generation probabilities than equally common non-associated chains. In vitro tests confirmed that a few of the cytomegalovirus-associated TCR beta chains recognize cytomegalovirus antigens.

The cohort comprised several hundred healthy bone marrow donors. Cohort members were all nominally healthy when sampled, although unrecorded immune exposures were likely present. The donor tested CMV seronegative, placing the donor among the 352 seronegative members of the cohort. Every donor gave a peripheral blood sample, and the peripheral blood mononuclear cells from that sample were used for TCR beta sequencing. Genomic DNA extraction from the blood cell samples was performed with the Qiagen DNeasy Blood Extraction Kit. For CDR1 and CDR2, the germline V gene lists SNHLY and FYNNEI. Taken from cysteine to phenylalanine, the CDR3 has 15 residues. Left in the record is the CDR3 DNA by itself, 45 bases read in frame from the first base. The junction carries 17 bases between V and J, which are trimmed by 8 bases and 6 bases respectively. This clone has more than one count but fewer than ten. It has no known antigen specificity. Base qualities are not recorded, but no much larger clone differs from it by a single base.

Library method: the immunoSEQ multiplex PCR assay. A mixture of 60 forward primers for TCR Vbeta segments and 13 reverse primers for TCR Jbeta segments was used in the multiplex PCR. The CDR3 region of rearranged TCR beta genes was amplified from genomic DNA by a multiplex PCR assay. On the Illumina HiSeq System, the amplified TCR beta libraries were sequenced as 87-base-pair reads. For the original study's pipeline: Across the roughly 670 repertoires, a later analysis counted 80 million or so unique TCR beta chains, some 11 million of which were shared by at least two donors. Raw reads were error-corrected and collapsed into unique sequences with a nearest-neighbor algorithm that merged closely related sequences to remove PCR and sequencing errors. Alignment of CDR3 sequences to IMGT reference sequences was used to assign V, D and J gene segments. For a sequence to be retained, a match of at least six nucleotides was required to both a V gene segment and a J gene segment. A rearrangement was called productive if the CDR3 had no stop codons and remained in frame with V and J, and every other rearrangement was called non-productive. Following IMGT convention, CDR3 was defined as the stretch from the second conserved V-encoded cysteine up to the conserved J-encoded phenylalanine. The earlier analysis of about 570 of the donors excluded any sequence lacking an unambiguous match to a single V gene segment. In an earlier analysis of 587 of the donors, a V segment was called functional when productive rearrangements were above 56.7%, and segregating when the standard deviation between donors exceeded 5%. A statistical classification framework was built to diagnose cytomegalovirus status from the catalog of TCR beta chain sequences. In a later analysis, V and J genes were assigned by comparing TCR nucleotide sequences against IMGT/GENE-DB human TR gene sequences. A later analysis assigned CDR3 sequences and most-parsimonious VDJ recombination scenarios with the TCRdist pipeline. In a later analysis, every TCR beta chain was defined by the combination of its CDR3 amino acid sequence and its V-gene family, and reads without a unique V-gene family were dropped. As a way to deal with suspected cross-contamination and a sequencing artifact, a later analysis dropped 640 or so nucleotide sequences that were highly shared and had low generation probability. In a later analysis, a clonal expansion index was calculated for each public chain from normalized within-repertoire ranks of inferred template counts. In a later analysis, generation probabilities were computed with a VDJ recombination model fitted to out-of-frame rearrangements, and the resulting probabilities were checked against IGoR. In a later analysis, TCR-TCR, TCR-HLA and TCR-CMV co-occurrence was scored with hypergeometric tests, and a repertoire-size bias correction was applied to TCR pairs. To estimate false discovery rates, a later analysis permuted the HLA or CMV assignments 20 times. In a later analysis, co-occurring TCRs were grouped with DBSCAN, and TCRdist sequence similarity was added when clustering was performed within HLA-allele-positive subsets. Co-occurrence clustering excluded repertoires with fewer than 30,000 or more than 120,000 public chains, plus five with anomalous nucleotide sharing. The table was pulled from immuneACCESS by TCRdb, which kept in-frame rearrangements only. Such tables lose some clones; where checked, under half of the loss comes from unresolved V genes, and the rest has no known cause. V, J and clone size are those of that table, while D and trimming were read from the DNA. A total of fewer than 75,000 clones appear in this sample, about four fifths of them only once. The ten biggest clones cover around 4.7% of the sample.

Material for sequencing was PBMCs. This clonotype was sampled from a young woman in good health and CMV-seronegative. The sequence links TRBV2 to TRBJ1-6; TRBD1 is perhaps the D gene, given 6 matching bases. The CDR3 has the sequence CASQGGGTRNSPLHF. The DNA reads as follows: TGTGCCAGCCAGGGAGGGGGGACTCGTAATTCACCCCTCCACTTT. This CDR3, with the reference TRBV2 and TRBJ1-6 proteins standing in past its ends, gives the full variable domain EPEVTQTPSHQVTQMGQEVILRCVPISNHLYFYWYRQILGQKVEFLVSFYNNEISEKSEIFDDQFSVERPDGSNFTLKIRSTKLEDSAMYFCASQGGGTRNSPLHFGNGTRLTVT.